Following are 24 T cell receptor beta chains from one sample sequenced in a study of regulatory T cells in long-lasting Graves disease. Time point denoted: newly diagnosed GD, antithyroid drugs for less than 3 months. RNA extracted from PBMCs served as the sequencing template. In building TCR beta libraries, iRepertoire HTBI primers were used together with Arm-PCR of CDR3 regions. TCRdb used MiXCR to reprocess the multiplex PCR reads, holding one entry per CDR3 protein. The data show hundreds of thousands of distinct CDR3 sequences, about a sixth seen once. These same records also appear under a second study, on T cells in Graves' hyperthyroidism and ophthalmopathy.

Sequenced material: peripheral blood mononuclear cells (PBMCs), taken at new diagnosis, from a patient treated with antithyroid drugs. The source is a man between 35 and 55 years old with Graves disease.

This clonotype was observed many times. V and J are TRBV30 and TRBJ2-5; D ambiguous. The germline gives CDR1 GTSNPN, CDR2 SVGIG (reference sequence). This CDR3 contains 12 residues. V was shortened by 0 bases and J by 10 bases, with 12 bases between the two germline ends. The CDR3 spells CAWSVQSSNQYF. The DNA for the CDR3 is TGTGCCTGGAGTGTACAGTCTTCGAACCAGTACTTC.

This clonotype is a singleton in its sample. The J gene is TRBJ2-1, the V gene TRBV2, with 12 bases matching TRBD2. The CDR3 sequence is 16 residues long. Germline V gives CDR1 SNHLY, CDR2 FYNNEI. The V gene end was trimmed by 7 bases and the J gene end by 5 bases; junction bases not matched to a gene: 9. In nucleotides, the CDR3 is TGTGCCAGCAAGGTCCTAGCGGGGGGGCGAGACAATGAGCAGTTCTTC. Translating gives CASKVLAGGRDNEQFF.

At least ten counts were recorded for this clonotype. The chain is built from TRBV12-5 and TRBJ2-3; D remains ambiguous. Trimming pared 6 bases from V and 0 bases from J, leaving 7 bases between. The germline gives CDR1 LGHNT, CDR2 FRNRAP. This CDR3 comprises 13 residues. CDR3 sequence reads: CASGPGSTDTQYF. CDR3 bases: TGTGCTAGTGGCCCTGGGAGCACAGATACGCAGTATTTT.

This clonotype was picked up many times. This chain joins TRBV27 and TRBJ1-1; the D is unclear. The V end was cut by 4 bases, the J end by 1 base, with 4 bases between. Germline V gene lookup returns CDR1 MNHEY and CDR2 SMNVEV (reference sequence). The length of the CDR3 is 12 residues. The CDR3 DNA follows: TGTGCCAGCAGTTCGGCGAACACTGAAGCTTTCTTT. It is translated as CASSSANTEAFF.

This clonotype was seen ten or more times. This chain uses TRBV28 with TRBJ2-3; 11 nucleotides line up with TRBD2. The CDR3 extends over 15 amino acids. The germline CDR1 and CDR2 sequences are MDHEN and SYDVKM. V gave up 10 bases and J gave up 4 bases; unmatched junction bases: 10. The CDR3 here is CATQGLADSADTQYF. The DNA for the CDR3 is TGTGCCACCCAGGGACTAGCGGATTCGGCAGATACGCAGTATTTT.

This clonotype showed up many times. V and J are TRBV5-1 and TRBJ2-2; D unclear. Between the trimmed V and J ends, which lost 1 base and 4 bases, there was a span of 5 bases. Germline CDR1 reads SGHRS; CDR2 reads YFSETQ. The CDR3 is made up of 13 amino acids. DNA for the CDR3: TGCGCCAGCAGCTTGCAGACCACCGGGGAGCTGTTTTTT. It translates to CASSLQTTGELFF.

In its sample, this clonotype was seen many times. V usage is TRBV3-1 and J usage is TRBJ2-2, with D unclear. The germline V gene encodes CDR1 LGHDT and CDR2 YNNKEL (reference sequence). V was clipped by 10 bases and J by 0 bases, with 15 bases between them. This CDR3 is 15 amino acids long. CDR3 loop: CATKKMAANTGELFF. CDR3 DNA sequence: TGTGCCACCAAAAAAATGGCCGCGAACACCGGGGAGCTGTTTTTT.

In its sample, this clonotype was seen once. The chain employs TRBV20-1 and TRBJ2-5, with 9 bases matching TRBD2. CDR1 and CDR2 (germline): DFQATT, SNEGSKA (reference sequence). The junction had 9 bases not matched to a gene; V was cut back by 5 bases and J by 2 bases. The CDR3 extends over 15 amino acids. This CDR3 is CSAPKAGGFQETQYF. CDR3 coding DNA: TGCAGTGCTCCGAAAGCGGGGGGTTTTCAAGAGACCCAGTACTTC.

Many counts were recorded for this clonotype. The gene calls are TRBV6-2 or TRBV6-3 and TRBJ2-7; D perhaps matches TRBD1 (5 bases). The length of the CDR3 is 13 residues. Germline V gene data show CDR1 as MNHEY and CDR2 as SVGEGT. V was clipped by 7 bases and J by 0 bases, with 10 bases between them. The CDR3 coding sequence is TGTGCCAGCAAGCACAGGAGCTCCTACGAGCAGTACTTC. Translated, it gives CASKHRSSYEQYF.

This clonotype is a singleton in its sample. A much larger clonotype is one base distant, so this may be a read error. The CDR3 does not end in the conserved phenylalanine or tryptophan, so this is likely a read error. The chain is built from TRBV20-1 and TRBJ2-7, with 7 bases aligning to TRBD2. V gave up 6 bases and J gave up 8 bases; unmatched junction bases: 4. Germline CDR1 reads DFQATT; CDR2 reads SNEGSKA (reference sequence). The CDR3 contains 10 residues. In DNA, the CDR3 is TGCAGTGCGTGGGAGGGACAGCAGTACCTC. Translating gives CSAWEGQQYL.

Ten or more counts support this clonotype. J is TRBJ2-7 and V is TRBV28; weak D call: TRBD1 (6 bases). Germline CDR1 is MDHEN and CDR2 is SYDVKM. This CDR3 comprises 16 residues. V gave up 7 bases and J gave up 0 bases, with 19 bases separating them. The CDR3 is CASTETGAQSSYEQYF. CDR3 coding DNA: TGTGCCAGCACGGAGACAGGAGCTCAAAGCTCCTACGAGCAGTACTTC.

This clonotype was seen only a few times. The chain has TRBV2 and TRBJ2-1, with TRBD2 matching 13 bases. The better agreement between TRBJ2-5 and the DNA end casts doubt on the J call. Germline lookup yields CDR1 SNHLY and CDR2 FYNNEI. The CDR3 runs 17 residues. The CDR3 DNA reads TGTGCCAGCAGTACCGCCCCACTAGCGGGGGGGCGGGAGACCCAGTACTTC. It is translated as CASSTAPLAGGRETQYF.

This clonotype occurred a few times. CDR3 DNA: TGTGCCACCAGTCCTAGCGGGGGCAACCCCAAAAACATTCAGTACTTC. Its protein product is CATSPSGGNPKNIQYF. The chain is built from TRBV24-1 and TRBJ2-4, with 10 bases lining up with TRBD2. The CDR3 is 16 residues long. V lost 6 bases and J lost 2; bases outside the gene matches: 6. Germline V lookup: CDR1 KGHDR, CDR2 SFDVKD.

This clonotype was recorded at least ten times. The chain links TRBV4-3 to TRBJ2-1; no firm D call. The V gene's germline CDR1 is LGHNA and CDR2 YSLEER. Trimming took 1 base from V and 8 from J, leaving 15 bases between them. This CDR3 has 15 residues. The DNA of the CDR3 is TGCGCCAGCAGCCAAGTAAGGGCCTTTCTGGATGAGCAGTTCTTC. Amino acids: CASSQVRAFLDEQFF.

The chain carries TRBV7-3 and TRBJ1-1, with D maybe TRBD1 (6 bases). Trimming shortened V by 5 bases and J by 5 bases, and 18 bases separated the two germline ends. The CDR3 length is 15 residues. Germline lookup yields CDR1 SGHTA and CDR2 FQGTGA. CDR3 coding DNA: TGTGCCAGCAGCCCAGTGACAGGTCCGGGGACTGAAGCTTTCTTT. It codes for CASSPVTGPGTEAFF. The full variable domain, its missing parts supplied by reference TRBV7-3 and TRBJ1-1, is GAGVSQTPSNKVTEKGKYVELRCDPISGHTALYWYRQSLGQGPEFLIYFQGTGAADDSGLPNDRFFAVRPEGSVSTLKIQRTERGDSAVYLCASSPVTGPGTEAFFGQGTRLTVV.

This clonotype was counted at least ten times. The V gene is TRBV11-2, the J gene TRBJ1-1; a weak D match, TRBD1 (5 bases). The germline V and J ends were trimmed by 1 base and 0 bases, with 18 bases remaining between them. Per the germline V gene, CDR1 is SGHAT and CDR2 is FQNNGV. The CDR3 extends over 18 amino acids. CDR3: CASSLARGGGWLNTEAFF. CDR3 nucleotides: TGTGCCAGCAGCTTAGCACGGGGGGGGGGGTGGTTGAACACTGAAGCTTTCTTT. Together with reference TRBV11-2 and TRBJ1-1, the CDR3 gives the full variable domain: EAGVAQSPRYKIIEKRQSVAFWCNPISGHATLYWYQQILGQGPKLLIQFQNNGVVDDSQLPKDRFSAERLKGVDSTLKIQPAKLEDSAVYLCASSLARGGGWLNTEAFFGQGTRLTVV.

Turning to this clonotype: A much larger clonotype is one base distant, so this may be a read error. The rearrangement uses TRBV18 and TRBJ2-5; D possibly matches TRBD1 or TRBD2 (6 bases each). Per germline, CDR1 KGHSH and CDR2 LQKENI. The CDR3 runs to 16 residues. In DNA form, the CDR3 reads TGTGTCAGCTCACCTACCCCGGTTAGGGGGGAAGAGACCCAGTACTTC. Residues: CVSSPTPVRGEETQYF.

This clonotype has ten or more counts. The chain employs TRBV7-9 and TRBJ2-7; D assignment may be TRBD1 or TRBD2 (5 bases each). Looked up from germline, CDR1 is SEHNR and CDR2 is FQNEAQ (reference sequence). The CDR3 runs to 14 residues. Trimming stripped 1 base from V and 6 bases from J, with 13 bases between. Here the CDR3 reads CASSLDQPGTEQYF. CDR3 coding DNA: TGTGCCAGCAGCTTAGACCAACCAGGGACCGAGCAGTACTTC.

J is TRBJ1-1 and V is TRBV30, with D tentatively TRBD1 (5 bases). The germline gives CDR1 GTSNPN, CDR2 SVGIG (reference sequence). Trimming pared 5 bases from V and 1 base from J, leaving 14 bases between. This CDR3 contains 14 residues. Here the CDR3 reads CAWDRGAGNTEAFF. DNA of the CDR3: TGTGCCTGGGACCGGGGCGCGGGGAACACTGAAGCTTTCTTT.

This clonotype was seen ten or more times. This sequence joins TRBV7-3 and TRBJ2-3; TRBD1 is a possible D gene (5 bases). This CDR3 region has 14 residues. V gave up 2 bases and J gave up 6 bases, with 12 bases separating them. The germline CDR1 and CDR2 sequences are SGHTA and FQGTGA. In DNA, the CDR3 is TGTGCCAGCAGCTTAGAAGGTGGGGCGGATACGCAGTATTTT. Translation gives CASSLEGGADTQYF.

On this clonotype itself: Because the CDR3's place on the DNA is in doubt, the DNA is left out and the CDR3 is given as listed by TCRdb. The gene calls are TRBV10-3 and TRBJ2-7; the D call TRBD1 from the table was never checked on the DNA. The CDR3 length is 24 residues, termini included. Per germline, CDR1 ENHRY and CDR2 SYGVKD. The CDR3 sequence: CAISELRTTYNEQFFGPGTRQQFF.

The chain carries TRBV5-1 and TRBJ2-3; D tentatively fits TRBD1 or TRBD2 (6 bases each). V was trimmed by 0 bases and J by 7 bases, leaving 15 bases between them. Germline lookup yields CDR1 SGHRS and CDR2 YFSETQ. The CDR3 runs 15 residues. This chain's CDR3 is CASSLDTGGFNTQYF. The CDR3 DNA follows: TGCGCCAGCAGCTTGGATACCGGGGGCTTCAATACGCAGTATTTT.

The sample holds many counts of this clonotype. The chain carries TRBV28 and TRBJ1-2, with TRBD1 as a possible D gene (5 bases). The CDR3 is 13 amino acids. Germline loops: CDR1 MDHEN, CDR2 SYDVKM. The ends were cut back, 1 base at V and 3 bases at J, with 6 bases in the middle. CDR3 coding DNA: TGTGCCAGCAGTTTATTGGGGCACTATGGCTACACCTTC. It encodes CASSLLGHYGYTF.

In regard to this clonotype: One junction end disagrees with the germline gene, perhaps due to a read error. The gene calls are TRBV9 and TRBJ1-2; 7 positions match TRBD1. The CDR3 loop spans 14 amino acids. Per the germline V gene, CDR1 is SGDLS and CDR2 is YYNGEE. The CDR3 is CASSVIGGRDGHTF. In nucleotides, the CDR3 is TGTGCCAGCAGCGTAATAGGGGGCAGGGATGGCCACACCTTC.